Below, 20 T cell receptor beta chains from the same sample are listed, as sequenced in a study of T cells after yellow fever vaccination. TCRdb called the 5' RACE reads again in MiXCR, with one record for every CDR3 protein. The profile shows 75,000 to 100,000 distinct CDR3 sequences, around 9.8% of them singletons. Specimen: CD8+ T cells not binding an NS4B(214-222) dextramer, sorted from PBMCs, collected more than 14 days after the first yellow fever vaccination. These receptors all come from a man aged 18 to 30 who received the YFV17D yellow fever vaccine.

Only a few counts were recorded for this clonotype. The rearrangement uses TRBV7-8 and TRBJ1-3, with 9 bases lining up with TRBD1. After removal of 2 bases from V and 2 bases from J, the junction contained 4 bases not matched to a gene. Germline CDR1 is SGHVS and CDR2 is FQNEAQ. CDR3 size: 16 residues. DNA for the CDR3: TGTGCCAGCAGCTTAACCGGGACAGGGACTGGAAACACCATATATTTT. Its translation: CASSLTGTGTGNTIYF.

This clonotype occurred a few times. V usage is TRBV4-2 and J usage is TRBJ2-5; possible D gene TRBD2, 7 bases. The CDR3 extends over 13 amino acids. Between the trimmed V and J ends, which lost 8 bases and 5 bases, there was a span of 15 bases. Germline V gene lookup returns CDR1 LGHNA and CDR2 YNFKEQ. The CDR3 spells CASRGALGETQYF. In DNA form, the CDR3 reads TGTGCCAGCCGGGGGGCGTTAGGGGAGACCCAGTACTTC.

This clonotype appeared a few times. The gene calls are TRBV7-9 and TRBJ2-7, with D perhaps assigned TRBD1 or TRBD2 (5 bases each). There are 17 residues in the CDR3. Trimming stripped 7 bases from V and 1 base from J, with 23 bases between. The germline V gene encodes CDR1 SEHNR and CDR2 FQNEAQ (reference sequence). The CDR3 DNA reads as TGTGCCAGCAAGGCCCCGAAGAGGGCAGGGCCTTCCTACGAGCAGTACTTC. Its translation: CASKAPKRAGPSYEQYF.

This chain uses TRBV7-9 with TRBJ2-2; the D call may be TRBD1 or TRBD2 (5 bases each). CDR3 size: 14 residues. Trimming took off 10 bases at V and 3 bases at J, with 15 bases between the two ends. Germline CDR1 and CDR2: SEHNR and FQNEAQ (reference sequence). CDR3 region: CATRGRVDTGELFF. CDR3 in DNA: TGTGCCACCCGGGGCAGGGTGGACACCGGGGAGCTGTTTTTT.

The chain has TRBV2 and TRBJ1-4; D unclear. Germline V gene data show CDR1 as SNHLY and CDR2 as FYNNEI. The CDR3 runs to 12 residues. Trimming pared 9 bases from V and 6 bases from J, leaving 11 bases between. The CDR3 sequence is CARGGQYEKLFF. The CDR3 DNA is TGTGCCAGGGGCGGGCAGTATGAAAAACTGTTTTTT.

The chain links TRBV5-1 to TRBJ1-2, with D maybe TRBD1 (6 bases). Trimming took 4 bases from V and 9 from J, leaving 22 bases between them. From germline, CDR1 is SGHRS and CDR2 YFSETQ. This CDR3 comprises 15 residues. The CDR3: CASSPYDRSRKSYTF. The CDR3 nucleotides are TGCGCCAGCAGCCCCTATGACAGGTCCCGTAAGAGCTACACCTTC.

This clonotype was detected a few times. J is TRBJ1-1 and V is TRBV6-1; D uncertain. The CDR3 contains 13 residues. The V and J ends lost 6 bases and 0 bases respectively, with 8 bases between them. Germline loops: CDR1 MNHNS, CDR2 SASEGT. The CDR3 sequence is CASSPSMNTEAFF. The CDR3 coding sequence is TGTGCCAGCAGCCCCTCCATGAACACTGAAGCTTTCTTT.

CDR3 bases: TGTGCCAGCAGCCCTTCTATATCTAGTGGAGCTTTCTTT. It yields the protein CASSPSISSGAFF. V is TRBV27 and J is TRBJ1-1; D remains unclear. Germline V gene sequence: CDR1 MNHEY, CDR2 SMNVEV (reference sequence). This CDR3 has 13 amino acids. Trimming stripped 6 bases from V and 10 bases from J, with 18 bases between.

CDR3 DNA: TGTGCCAGCAGCCCGGGGGGCACAGATACGCAGTATTTT. It translates to CASSPGGTDTQYF. This chain connects TRBV7-8 to TRBJ2-3, with a weak D call TRBD2 (6 bases). The germline V gene encodes CDR1 SGHVS and CDR2 FQNEAQ. CDR3 length equals 13 residues. V lost 5 bases and J 1 base, leaving 7 bases between the germline ends.

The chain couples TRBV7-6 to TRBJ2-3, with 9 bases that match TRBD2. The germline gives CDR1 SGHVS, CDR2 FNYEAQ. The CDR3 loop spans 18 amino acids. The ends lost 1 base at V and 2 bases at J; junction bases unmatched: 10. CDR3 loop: CASSLGFWTSDDTDTQYF. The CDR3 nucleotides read TGTGCCAGCAGCTTAGGGTTTTGGACTAGCGACGACACAGATACGCAGTATTTT.

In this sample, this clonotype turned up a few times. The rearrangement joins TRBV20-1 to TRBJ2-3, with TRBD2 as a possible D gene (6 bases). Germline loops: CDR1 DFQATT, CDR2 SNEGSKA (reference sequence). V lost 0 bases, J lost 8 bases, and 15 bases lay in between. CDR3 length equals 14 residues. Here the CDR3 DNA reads TGCAGTGCTAGAGATGGGACTGTGGCGGGTACGCAGTATTTT. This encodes CSARDGTVAGTQYF.

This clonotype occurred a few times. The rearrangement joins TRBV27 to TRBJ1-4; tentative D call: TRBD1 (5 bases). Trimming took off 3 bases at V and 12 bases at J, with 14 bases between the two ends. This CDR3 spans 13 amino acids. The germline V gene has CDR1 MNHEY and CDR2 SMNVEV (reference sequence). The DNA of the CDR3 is TGTGCCAGCAGTTTCTCGATGGGGCAAGAACTGTTTTTT. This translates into CASSFSMGQELFF.

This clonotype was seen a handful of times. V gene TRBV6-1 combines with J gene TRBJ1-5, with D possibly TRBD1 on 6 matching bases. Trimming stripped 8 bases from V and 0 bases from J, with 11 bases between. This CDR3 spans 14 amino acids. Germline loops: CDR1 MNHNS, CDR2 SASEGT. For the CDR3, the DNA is TGTGCCAGCGAGGGACAAAATAGCAATCAGCCCCAGCATTTT. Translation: CASEGQNSNQPQHF.

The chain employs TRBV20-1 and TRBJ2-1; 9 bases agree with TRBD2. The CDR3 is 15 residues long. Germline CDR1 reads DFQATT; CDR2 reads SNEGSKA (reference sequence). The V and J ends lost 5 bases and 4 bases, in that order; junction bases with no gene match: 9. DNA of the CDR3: TGCAGTGCTTCCCCGCTAGCGGGGACATACAATGAGCAGTTCTTC. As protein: CSASPLAGTYNEQFF.

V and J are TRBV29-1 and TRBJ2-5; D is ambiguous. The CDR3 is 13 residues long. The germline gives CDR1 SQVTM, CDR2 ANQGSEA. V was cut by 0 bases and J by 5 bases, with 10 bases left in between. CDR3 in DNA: TGCAGCGTTGAAGAGGGGTTACGCGAGACCCAGTACTTC. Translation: CSVEEGLRETQYF.

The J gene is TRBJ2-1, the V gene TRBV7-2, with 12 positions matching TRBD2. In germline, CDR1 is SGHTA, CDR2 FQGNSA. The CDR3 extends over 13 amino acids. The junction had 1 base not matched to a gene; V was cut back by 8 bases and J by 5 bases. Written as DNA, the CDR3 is TGTGCCAGCGGGACTAGCGGGCACAATGAGCAGTTCTTC. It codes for CASGTSGHNEQFF.

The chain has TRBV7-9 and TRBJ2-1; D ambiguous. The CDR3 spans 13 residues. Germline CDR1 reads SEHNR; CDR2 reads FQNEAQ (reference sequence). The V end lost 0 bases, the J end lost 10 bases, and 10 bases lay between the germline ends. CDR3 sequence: CASSLATRDEQFF. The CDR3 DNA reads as TGTGCCAGCAGCTTAGCAACCAGAGACGAGCAGTTCTTC.

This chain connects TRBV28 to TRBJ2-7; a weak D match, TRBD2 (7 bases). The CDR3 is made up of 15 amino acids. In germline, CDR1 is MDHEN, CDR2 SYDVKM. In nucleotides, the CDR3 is TGTGCCGCATGCCCCCGGGGGGCCCCCTCCCACGAGCAGTACGTC. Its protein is CAACPRGAPSHEQYV.

CDR3 region: CASSFQDNEQFF. DNA for the CDR3: TGTGCCAGCAGCTTTCAGGACAATGAGCAGTTCTTC. The gene calls are TRBV7-9 and TRBJ2-1, with D hard to call. The V end was cut by 3 bases, the J end by 5 bases, with 5 bases between. The CDR3 consists of 12 residues. Germline values: CDR1 SEHNR, CDR2 FQNEAQ (reference sequence).

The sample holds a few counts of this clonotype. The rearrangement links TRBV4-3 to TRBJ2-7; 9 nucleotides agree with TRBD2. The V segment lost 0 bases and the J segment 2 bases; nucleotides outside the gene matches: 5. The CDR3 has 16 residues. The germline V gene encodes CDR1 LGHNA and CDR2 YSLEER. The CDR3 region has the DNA TGCGCCAGCAGCCAAGATGGATTAGCGGGGGCCTACGAGCAGTACTTC. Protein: CASSQDGLAGAYEQYF.